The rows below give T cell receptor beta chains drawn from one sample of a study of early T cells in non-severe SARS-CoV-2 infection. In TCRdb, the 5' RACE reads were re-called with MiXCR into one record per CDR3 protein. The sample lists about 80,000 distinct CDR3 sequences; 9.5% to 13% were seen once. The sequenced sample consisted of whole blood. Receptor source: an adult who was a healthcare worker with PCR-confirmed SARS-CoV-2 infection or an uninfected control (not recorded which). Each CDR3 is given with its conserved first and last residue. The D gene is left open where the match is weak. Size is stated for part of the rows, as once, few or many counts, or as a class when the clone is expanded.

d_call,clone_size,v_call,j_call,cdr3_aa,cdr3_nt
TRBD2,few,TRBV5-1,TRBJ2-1,CASWTSGRHNEQFF,TGCGCCAGTTGGACTAGCGGGCGGCACAATGAGCAGTTCTTC
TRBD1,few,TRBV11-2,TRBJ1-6,CASSLEDRVRESLHF,TGTGCCAGCAGCTTGGAGGACAGGGTGCGTGAATCCCTCCACTTT
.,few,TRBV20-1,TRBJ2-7,CSGQYPSSYEQYF,TGCAGCGGACAGTACCCCAGCTCCTACGAGCAGTACTTC
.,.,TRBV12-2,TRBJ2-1,CASRLRGREGPDEQFF,TGTGCAAGTCGCTTACGGGGACGGGAGGGCCCCGATGAGCAGTTCTTC
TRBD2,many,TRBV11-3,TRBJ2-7,CASSLDPRLAGGSYEQYF,TGTGCCAGCAGCTTAGATCCTAGGCTAGCGGGAGGCTCCTACGAGCAGTACTTC
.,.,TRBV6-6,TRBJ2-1,CASSYPGYNEQFF,TGTGCCAGCAGTTACCCTGGGTACAATGAGCAGTTCTTC
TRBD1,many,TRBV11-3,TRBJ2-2,CASSFPTGGFAGELFF,TGTGCCAGCAGCTTCCCGACAGGGGGCTTCGCCGGGGAGCTGTTTTTT
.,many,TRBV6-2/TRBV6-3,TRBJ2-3,CASTELLALSTDTQYF,TGTGCCAGCACCGAACTACTAGCCTTGAGCACAGATACGCAGTATTTT
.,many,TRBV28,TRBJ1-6,CASTERTPNSPLHF,TGTGCCAGCACTGAGAGGACCCCTAATTCACCCCTCCACTTT
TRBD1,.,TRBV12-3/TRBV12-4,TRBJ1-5,CASSRTGGGQPQHF,TGTGCCAGCAGTAGGACAGGGGGCGGTCAGCCCCAGCATTTT
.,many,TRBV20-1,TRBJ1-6,CSARDQLENSPLHF,TGCAGTGCTAGAGATCAGTTGGAAAATTCACCCCTCCACTTT
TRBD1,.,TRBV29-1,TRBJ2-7,CSFWDRGDEQYF,TGCAGCTTCTGGGACAGGGGGGACGAGCAGTACTTC
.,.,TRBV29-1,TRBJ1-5,CSVEVENQPQHF,TGCAGCGTTGAAGTAGAGAATCAGCCCCAGCATTTT
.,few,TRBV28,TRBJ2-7,CASKDPSYEQYF,TGTGCCAGCAAAGACCCCTCCTACGAGCAGTACTTC
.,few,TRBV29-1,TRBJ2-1,CSMHLASTGNEQFF,TGCAGCATGCATCTAGCGAGTACGGGAAATGAGCAGTTCTTC
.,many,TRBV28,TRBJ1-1,CASSLGEAFF,TGTGCCAGCAGTTTAGGCGAAGCTTTCTTT
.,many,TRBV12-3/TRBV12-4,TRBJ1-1,CASSWVRDAFF,TGTGCCAGCAGTTGGGTCCGGGATGCTTTCTTT
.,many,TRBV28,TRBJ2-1,CAGRDSYNEQFF,TGTGCCGGCCGGGACTCTTACAATGAGCAGTTCTTC
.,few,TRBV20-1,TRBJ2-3,CSAAPTETNTDTQYF,TGCAGTGCCGCCCCGACAGAAACCAACACAGATACGCAGTATTTT
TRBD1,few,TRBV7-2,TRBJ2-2,CASSWTGGTAGELFF,TGTGCCAGCAGTTGGACAGGGGGCACCGCCGGGGAGCTGTTTTTT
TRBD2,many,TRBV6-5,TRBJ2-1,CASSGTSGEHSYNEQFF,TGTGCCAGCAGCGGGACTAGCGGGGAGCACTCCTACAATGAGCAGTTCTTC
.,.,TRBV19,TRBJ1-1,CASSILPTVMNTEAFF,TGTGCCAGTAGTATATTGCCGACGGTCATGAACACTGAAGCTTTCTTT
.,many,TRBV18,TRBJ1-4,CASSATTGPHEKVFF,TGTGCCAGCTCAGCCACTACAGGGCCCCATGAAAAAGTGTTTTTT
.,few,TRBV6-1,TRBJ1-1,CASNQGATEAFF,TGTGCCAGCAACCAGGGCGCCACTGAAGCTTTCTTT
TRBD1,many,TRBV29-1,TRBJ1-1,CSGLDRDRAFF,TGCAGCGGCCTGGACAGGGATAGAGCTTTCTTT